This T cell receptor beta chain was profiled in a study of long-term antiretroviral therapy in people with HIV. With survey level as its setting, the immunoSEQ assay was v3.0. Assay used: immunoSEQ multiplex PCR; TCRdb lists only in-frame clones, some missing. This sample yields around 15,000 clones, of which around nine tenths are seen a single time; approximately 12% belongs to the top ten. Details on this clone: Its specificity is not known.

Points from the study as a whole: Repertoires in HIV (unlike those of controls) had narrower CDR3 length ranges. Dating from the mid-2000s to the late 2010s, the blood was possibly obtained under older ART regimens. Upon ART, diversity increased but remained lower than transplant donor controls. Neither ART adherence, viral resistance nor therapy changes were documented.

Here the sequenced sample was unsorted PBMCs, taken 6.9 years after starting antiretroviral therapy. The receptor was isolated from a man aged 50 to 59 with HIV.

The CDR3 coding sequence is TGTGCCAGCAGCCTCGGGGGCGGTTTGTACGAGCAGTACTTC. This codes for CASSLGGGLYEQYF. The rearrangement uses TRBV7-9 and TRBJ2-7; D may be TRBD1 or TRBD2 (6 bases each). Between the trimmed V and J ends, which lost 5 bases and 4 bases, there was a span of 15 bases. CDR1 is SEHNR, CDR2 FQNEAQ, per germline (reference sequence). There are 14 residues in the CDR3.